What follows are 22 T cell receptor beta chains derived from one specimen sequenced in a study of brain T cells in children with intractable seizures. Time point described: blood from clinic visit 5 months post-surgery; TSC patient then seizure free. The repertoire was sequenced with immunoSEQ multiplex PCR; TCRdb's copy has only in-frame clones and lacks some. The sample has hundreds of thousands of clones, about 93% seen once. The material was peripheral blood, obtained more than 4 months after surgery. The receptor set was obtained from a boy younger than two with tuberous sclerosis and intractable seizures.

The rearrangement links TRBV3-1 (or the pseudogene TRBV3-2) to TRBJ2-5, with 7 bases matching TRBD2. From germline, CDR1 is LGHDT and CDR2 YNNKEL (reference sequence). This CDR3 is 17 amino acids long. The trim removed 4 bases at V and 3 bases at J, leaving 14 bases unmatched. CDR3 loop: CASSRKGRAAQKETQYF. CDR3 nucleotides: TGTGCCAGCAGCCGAAAAGGGAGGGCAGCGCAGAAAGAGACCCAGTACTTC.

Here the CDR3 reads CASSESGGPTYEQYF. For the CDR3, the DNA is TGTGCCAGCAGCGAGAGCGGGGGCCCCACCTACGAGCAGTACTTC. The rearrangement uses TRBV7-3 and TRBJ2-7; 8 nucleotides line up with TRBD2. There are 15 residues in the CDR3. Unmatched junction bases numbered 8, after V lost 5 bases and J lost 2 bases. In germline, CDR1 is SGHTA, CDR2 FQGTGA.

The V call is TRBV2, the J call TRBJ2-3; D unclear. Deletions cut 7 bases from V and 2 bases from J, with 4 bases between. Germline values: CDR1 SNHLY, CDR2 FYNNEI. The CDR3 consists of 11 residues. The CDR3: CASTPTDTQYF. The CDR3 DNA follows: TGTGCCAGCACACCCACAGATACGCAGTATTTT.

A single count supports this clone. The chain employs TRBV30 and TRBJ1-5, with 11 bases identical to TRBD1. CDR3 length: 12 residues. The J segment lost 6 bases and the V segment lost 5 bases, leaving 0 bases of the junction unmatched. Germline V gene lookup returns CDR1 GTSNPN and CDR2 SVGIG (reference sequence). The CDR3 spells CAWGTGGQPQHF. The CDR3 DNA sequence: TGTGCCTGGGGGACAGGGGGTCAGCCCCAGCATTTT. Combining the CDR3 with reference TRBV30 and TRBJ1-5 gives the whole variable domain SQTIHQWPATLVQPVGSPLSLECTVEGTSNPNLYWYRQAAGRGLQLLFYSVGIGQISSEVPQNLSASRPQDRQFILSSKKLLLSDSGFYLCAWGTGGQPQHFGDGTRLSIL.

The rearrangement joins TRBV5-1 to TRBJ2-1; D may match TRBD1 or TRBD2 (5 bases each). V lost 4 bases to trimming and J lost 7 bases, with 6 bases between them. This CDR3 comprises 11 residues. From germline, CDR1 is SGHRS and CDR2 YFSETQ. CDR3 region: CASSEGNEQFF. CDR3 coding DNA: TGCGCCAGCAGCGAGGGGAATGAGCAGTTCTTC. The whole variable domain, remainder taken from reference TRBV5-1 and TRBJ2-1, is KAGVTQTPRYLIKTRGQQVTLSCSPISGHRSVSWYQQTPGQGLQFLFEYFSETQRNKGNFPGRFSGRQFSNSRSEMNVSTLELGDSALYLCASSEGNEQFFGPGTRLTVL.

The rearrangement joins TRBV7-9 to TRBJ1-2; D ambiguous. The CDR3 is 17 residues long. Trimming removed 5 bases at V and 7 bases at J, with 26 bases between. Germline-derived CDR1 and CDR2 are SEHNR and FQNEAQ (reference sequence). The CDR3 DNA sequence: TGTGCCAGCAGCATCGGAGGACTAGGTTCTTCGGGCGGTGGCTACACCTTC. Amino acids: CASSIGGLGSSGGGYTF.

CDR3 protein: CASSFTRASTVYEQYF. For the CDR3, the DNA is TGTGCCAGCAGTTTCACGCGAGCTAGCACAGTCTACGAGCAGTACTTC. The V gene is TRBV27, the J gene TRBJ2-7, with a weak D call TRBD2 (5 bases). Germline-derived CDR1 and CDR2 are MNHEY and SMNVEV (reference sequence). Trimming took off 3 bases at V and 3 bases at J, with 18 bases between the two ends. This CDR3 has 16 residues.

V gene TRBV6-5 combines with J gene TRBJ1-3; TRBD1 matches at 8 bases. Per the germline V gene, CDR1 is MNHEY and CDR2 is SVGAGI. V shed 4 bases, J shed 4 bases, and the junction held 3 bases outside the gene matches. This CDR3 has 14 amino acids. CDR3 coding DNA: TGTGCCAGCAGTTTCCGGGACAGGGGAAACACCATATATTTT. Residues: CASSFRDRGNTIYF.

CDR3 sequence (DNA): TGTGCCAGCAGCGCCACCCTAGGGACAGGGTTCGAGACTGAGCAGTTCTTC. It specifies CASSATLGTGFETEQFF. The chain uses TRBV9 and TRBJ2-1; 9 positions agree with TRBD1. V dropped 3 bases and J dropped 9; count of bases not matched to a gene: 16. This CDR3 is 17 amino acids long. The V gene's germline CDR1 is SGDLS and CDR2 YYNGEE.

This chain connects TRBV6-5 to TRBJ1-1; D may be TRBD1 (6 bases). V was pared by 4 bases and J by 1 base, with 10 bases between. This CDR3 region has 14 residues. From germline, CDR1 is MNHEY and CDR2 SVGAGI. Written as DNA, the CDR3 is TGTGCCAGCAGTTTGGAGACAGGGAACACTGAAGCTTTCTTT. It translates to CASSLETGNTEAFF.

This rearrangement joins TRBV27 to TRBJ2-7; possibly TRBD1 for D (6 bases). V lost 6 bases to trimming and J lost 10 bases, with 22 bases between them. The CDR3 is 14 amino acids. Germline CDR1 and CDR2: MNHEY and SMNVEV (reference sequence). CDR3 region: CASSIRGWGQEQYF. DNA for the CDR3: TGTGCCAGCAGCATACGAGGGTGGGGGCAGGAACAGTACTTC.

The rearrangement joins TRBV10-2 to TRBJ2-3; possible D gene TRBD2, 6 bases. Trimming stripped 4 bases from V and 0 bases from J, with 11 bases between. The germline V gene has CDR1 WSHSY and CDR2 SAAADI. The CDR3 is 15 amino acids. The CDR3 bases are TGCGCCAGCAGTGCACCCGGGACTAGCACAGATACGCAGTATTTT. This gives the protein CASSAPGTSTDTQYF.

This chain's CDR3 is CSVEDGSRENYNEQFF. CDR3 bases: TGCAGCGTTGAAGATGGAAGCAGGGAGAACTACAATGAGCAGTTCTTC. The chain employs TRBV29-1 and TRBJ2-1; D tentatively fits TRBD1 or TRBD2 (5 bases each). The germline V gene has CDR1 SQVTM and CDR2 ANQGSEA. V was cut by 0 bases and J by 3 bases, with 15 bases left in between. This CDR3 contains 16 residues.

DNA of the CDR3: TGTGCCATCAGTGAGTCGGGAGGGAACCCTGGAAACACCATATATTTT. It translates to CAISESGGNPGNTIYF. The V call is TRBV10-3, the J call TRBJ1-3; D is uncertain. Trimming shortened V by 0 bases and J by 2 bases, and 11 bases separated the two germline ends. Looked up from germline, CDR1 is ENHRY and CDR2 is SYGVKD. The CDR3 covers 16 residues.

The chain has TRBV7-8 and TRBJ1-5; the D gene is possibly TRBD1 (5 bases). The V end lost 5 bases, the J end lost 2 bases, and 13 bases lay between the germline ends. The CDR3 is 15 amino acids. Germline V gene lookup returns CDR1 SGHVS and CDR2 FQNEAQ. This CDR3 reads CASSDRWGGNQPQHF. CDR3 DNA sequence: TGTGCCAGCAGCGATCGCTGGGGGGGCAATCAGCCCCAGCATTTT.

The J gene is TRBJ2-1, the V gene TRBV4-2; the D gene is possibly TRBD1 (6 bases). The CDR3 totals 14 residues. Trimming cost V 5 bases and J 7 bases, with 15 bases left between them. The V gene's germline CDR1 is LGHNA and CDR2 YNFKEQ. The CDR3 bases are TGTGCCAGCAGCACACAGGGCCAGGGGAATGAGCAGTTCTTC. This translates into CASSTQGQGNEQFF.

V usage is TRBV5-6 and J usage is TRBJ2-1; D gene ambiguous. The V end lost 2 bases, the J end lost 9 bases, and 9 bases lay between the germline ends. The V gene's germline CDR1 is SGHDT and CDR2 YYEEEE. The CDR3 spans 12 residues. CDR3 protein: CASSLSLTEQFF. The CDR3 nucleotides read TGTGCCAGCAGCTTATCACTAACTGAGCAGTTCTTC.

This chain uses TRBV14 with TRBJ2-7, with D perhaps given as TRBD1 or TRBD2 (5 bases each). Germline CDR1 reads SGHDN; CDR2 reads FVKESK. CDR3 size: 15 residues. V lost 4 bases, J lost 2 bases, and 15 bases lay in between. The DNA for the CDR3 is TGTGCCAGCAGCCCGGGGTCTGTAGGGGCCTACGAGCAGTACTTC. Its protein product is CASSPGSVGAYEQYF.

This clone appeared a few times. The V call is TRBV7-9, the J call TRBJ1-2, with D possibly being TRBD1 (6 bases). Germline lookup yields CDR1 SEHNR and CDR2 FQNEAQ (reference sequence). The CDR3 is 16 amino acids. With 4 bases removed from V and 2 bases from J, the gap between germline ends came to 17 bases. The CDR3 sequence is CASSSYPDSPNYGYTF. The CDR3 nucleotides are TGTGCCAGCAGCTCGTACCCGGACAGCCCGAACTATGGCTACACCTTC.

The count of this clone is one. The CDR3 here is CASSLIRRQKNTEAFF. The CDR3 nucleotides are TGTGCCAGCAGCTTAATTCGGAGACAGAAGAACACTGAAGCTTTCTTT. J is TRBJ1-1 and V is TRBV7-3; tentative D call: TRBD1 (5 bases). The CDR3 length is 16 residues. With 1 base removed from V and 1 base from J, the gap between germline ends came to 13 bases. Germline V gene lookup returns CDR1 SGHTA and CDR2 FQGTGA.

J is TRBJ2-5 and V is TRBV5-6, with 11 bases fitting TRBD2. CDR3 length equals 15 residues. V lost 2 bases to trimming and J lost 7 bases; unmatched junction nucleotides: 7. The germline V gene has CDR1 SGHDT and CDR2 YYEEEE. The CDR3 bases are TGTGCCAGCAGCTTTCAACAAGGGACTAGCGGGACCCAGTACTTC. Translated: CASSFQQGTSGTQYF. Filled out from reference TRBV5-6 and TRBJ2-5, the complete variable domain reads DAGVTQSPTHLIKTRGQQVTLRCSPKSGHDTVSWYQQALGQGPQFIFQYYEEEERQRGNFPDRFSGHQFPNYSSELNVNALLLGDSALYLCASSFQQGTSGTQYFGPGTRLLVL.

The V gene is TRBV7-3, the J gene TRBJ2-2; the match to TRBD1 covers 7 bases. Trimming took 5 bases from V and 3 from J; bases not matched to a gene: 12. CDR3 length: 17 amino acids. The V gene's germline CDR1 is SGHTA and CDR2 FQGTGA. The CDR3, as DNA: TGTGCCAGCAGCCCTACACAGGGGTGGTTAGACACCGGGGAGCTGTTTTTT. Protein: CASSPTQGWLDTGELFF.